Listed here are 17 T cell receptor beta chains from one sample, sequenced in a study of CD8+CD57+ T cells in acquired aplastic anemia. Patients included in sequencing had previously demonstrated CD8+CD57+ cell expansion by flow cytometry. Genomic DNA acted as the template from which TCR beta VDJ combination and CDR3 sequence profiling were carried out. MiXCR, run by TCRdb on the reads, gives a single entry per CDR3 protein. Among 190,000 or so distinct CDR3 sequences listed, roughly 50% were seen once. Sequenced: sorted CD4+, CD8+, or CD8+CD57+ T cells (not recorded which) from PBMCs. These receptors were obtained from a human donor with aplastic anemia.

The genes are TRBV19 and TRBJ1-1, with TRBD1 identical over 7 bases. CDR3 length: 14 residues. V shed 4 bases and J 5 bases; nucleotides not matched to a gene: 7. Germline V CDR1 and CDR2: LNHDA, SQIVND (reference sequence). The CDR3 bases are TGTGCCAGTAGTACAAGACAGGGTAGGACTGAAGCTTTCTTT. Its translation: CASSTRQGRTEAFF.

This clonotype appeared many times. The gene calls are TRBV10-3 and TRBJ1-2; possibly TRBD1 for D (5 bases). CDR1 ENHRY and CDR2 SYGVKD come from the germline V gene. The CDR3 is made up of 13 amino acids. V was trimmed by 5 bases and J by 3 bases, leaving 10 bases between them. CDR3 sequence: CAISTTADYGYTF. The CDR3 nucleotides read TGTGCCATCAGTACGACAGCCGACTATGGCTACACCTTC.

The chain has TRBV10-3 and TRBJ1-2; no firm D call. Germline lookup yields CDR1 ENHRY and CDR2 SYGVKD. Deletions cut 4 bases from V and 4 bases from J, with 7 bases between. The CDR3 is 12 residues long. CDR3 bases: TGTGCCATCAGTGCGGGTGCCTATGGCTACACCTTC. Translating gives CAISAGAYGYTF.

This clonotype was seen many times. This sequence joins TRBV7-2 and TRBJ2-2; D is undetermined. Trimming pared 1 base from V and 6 bases from J, leaving 18 bases between. The CDR3 consists of 17 residues. The germline V gene has CDR1 SGHTA and CDR2 FQGNSA. This chain's CDR3 is CASSLVGTGLLAGELFF. The CDR3 coding sequence is TGTGCCAGCAGCTTAGTTGGTACTGGGCTTCTGGCCGGGGAGCTGTTTTTT.

Points on this clonotype: One end of the junction does not line up with germline, which may come from a read error. V is TRBV2 and J is TRBJ1-6, with D possibly matching TRBD1 (5 bases). The CDR3 runs 9 residues. CDR1 and CDR2 from the germline V gene are SNHLY and FYNNEI. CDR3 nucleotide sequence: TGTGCCAGCACCTCCGGGACTACCTTT. Translation gives CASTSGTTF.

A word on this clonotype: A much larger clone lies one base from this, so it may be a read error. The chain has TRBV7-8 and TRBJ1-6; D unresolved. The CDR3 covers 13 residues. The germline CDR1 and CDR2 sequences are SGHVS and FQNEAQ. Trimming removed 10 bases at V and 9 bases at J, with 16 bases between. CDR3 in amino acids: CAITLGIGSPLHF. The CDR3 DNA sequence: TGTGCCATCACCCTAGGAATAGGTTCACCCCTCCACTTT.

The chain is built from TRBV2 and TRBJ1-5, with D unresolved. V shed 2 bases and J shed 3 bases, with 8 bases lying between them. This CDR3 contains 14 residues. Germline V gene data show CDR1 as SNHLY and CDR2 as FYNNEI. CDR3 DNA sequence: TGTGCCAGCAGTGAACAGGTGGCCAATCAGCCCCAGCATTTT. Translated: CASSEQVANQPQHF.

J is TRBJ1-2 and V is TRBV29-1, with unresolved D. The CDR3 covers 13 residues. Germline V gene data show CDR1 as SQVTM and CDR2 as ANQGSEA. Trimming stripped 1 base from V and 4 bases from J, with 10 bases between. The CDR3: CSVEGGRGYGYTF. Written as DNA, the CDR3 is TGCAGCGTTGAAGGGGGTAGAGGCTATGGCTACACCTTC.

The sample holds a few counts of this clonotype. The chain employs TRBV7-3 and TRBJ1-4; unclear D gene. The CDR3 spans 12 residues. V was trimmed by 1 base and J by 8 bases, leaving 5 bases between them. Per germline, CDR1 SGHTA and CDR2 FQGTGA. This CDR3 is CASSLSMEKLFF. The DNA for the CDR3 is TGTGCCAGCAGCTTAAGCATGGAAAAACTGTTTTTT.

The chain recombines TRBV7-8 with TRBJ2-7, with TRBD2 matching over 8 bases. The CDR3 has 15 residues. With 6 bases clipped from V and 5 bases from J, the junction kept 12 bases outside the gene matches. Germline CDR1 and CDR2: SGHVS and FQNEAQ. The chain's CDR3 is CASSYRVSGSNEQYF. The CDR3 DNA is TGTGCCAGCAGTTATCGGGTCAGCGGGAGTAACGAGCAGTACTTC.

The J gene is TRBJ2-3, the V gene TRBV25-1; 8 bases line up with TRBD2. Trimming removed 4 bases from V and 1 base from J; junction bases left unmatched: 7. The CDR3 is 16 amino acids. Germline V gene sequence: CDR1 MGHDK, CDR2 SYGVNS. The CDR3 DNA is TGTGCCAGCAGTGCGCCTAGCGGGCCGCGCACAGATACGCAGTATTTT. Its protein is CASSAPSGPRTDTQYF.

Ten or more counts support this clonotype. The chain combines TRBV20-1 with TRBJ1-2, with 8 nucleotides matching TRBD1. Germline loops: CDR1 DFQATT, CDR2 SNEGSKA (reference sequence). Trimming cost V 5 bases and J 4 bases; bases outside gene matches: 12. The CDR3 contains 15 residues. The CDR3 DNA sequence: TGCAGTGCTCCGACAGGGGAAGGCCGATCCTATGGCTACACCTTC. It translates to CSAPTGEGRSYGYTF.

Concerning this clonotype: A much larger clone differs by one base, so this may be a read error. CDR3 residues: CASSYSVWGANTGELFF. The DNA of the CDR3 is TGTGCCAGCAGTTACTCGGTATGGGGGGCGAACACCGGGGAGCTGTTTTTT. The V and J genes are TRBV6-5 and TRBJ2-2, with a possible D match to TRBD2 (6 bases). The CDR3 loop spans 17 amino acids. Trimming removed 0 bases at V and 0 bases at J, with 11 bases between. Germline V lookup: CDR1 MNHEY, CDR2 SVGAGI.

The J gene is TRBJ2-1, the V gene TRBV11-1, with TRBD2 identical over 10 bases. The CDR3 contains 17 residues. V trimming: 5 bases; J trimming: 4 bases; junction bases outside the gene matches: 11. The V gene's germline CDR1 is SGHAT and CDR2 FQDESV (reference sequence). The CDR3 here is CASSPQSSGSSYNEQFF. For the CDR3, the DNA is TGTGCCAGCAGCCCGCAATCTAGCGGGAGTAGTTACAATGAGCAGTTCTTC. Variable domain in full (rest from reference TRBV11-1 and TRBJ2-1): EAEVAQSPRYKITEKSQAVAFWCDPISGHATLYWYRQILGQGPELLVQFQDESVVDDSQLPKDRFSAERLKGVDSTLKIQPAELGDSAMYLCASSPQSSGSSYNEQFFGPGTRLTVL.

On this clonotype: The conserved phenylalanine or tryptophan is not found at the CDR3 terminus, so this likely reflects a read error. The rearrangement links TRBV5-6 to TRBJ2-5, with D perhaps TRBD1 or TRBD2 (6 bases each). Germline V CDR1 and CDR2: SGHDT, YYEEEE. The CDR3 is 15 residues long. V was clipped by 3 bases and J by 1 base, with 13 bases between them. The CDR3 protein is CASSSKGGRQETQYL. CDR3 sequence (DNA): TGTGCCAGCAGCTCCAAAGGGGGGCGCCAAGAGACCCAGTACCTC.

The genes are TRBV15 and TRBJ1-2; D perhaps matches TRBD1 (5 bases). The V gene lost 5 bases and the J gene lost 5 bases, with 12 bases spanning the gap. Germline CDR1 LNHNV, CDR2 YYDKDF (reference sequence). This CDR3 is built from 13 residues. The CDR3 DNA follows: TGTGCCACCAGCCGTCCGGGACTTTATGGCTACACCTTC. This translates into CATSRPGLYGYTF.

This clonotype occurred many times. The V and J genes are TRBV5-1 and TRBJ1-6, with 7 nucleotides matching TRBD1. The germline CDR1 and CDR2 sequences are SGHRS and YFSETQ. Losses at the gene ends were 5 bases for V and 8 bases for J; bases not matched to a gene: 4. The CDR3 covers 13 residues. CDR3: CASRGQGDSPLHF. The CDR3 coding sequence is TGCGCCAGCAGAGGGCAGGGGGATTCACCCCTCCACTTT. The full variable domain, its missing parts supplied by reference TRBV5-1 and TRBJ1-6, is KAGVTQTPRYLIKTRGQQVTLSCSPISGHRSVSWYQQTPGQGLQFLFEYFSETQRNKGNFPGRFSGRQFSNSRSEMNVSTLELGDSALYLCASRGQGDSPLHFGNGTRLTVT.